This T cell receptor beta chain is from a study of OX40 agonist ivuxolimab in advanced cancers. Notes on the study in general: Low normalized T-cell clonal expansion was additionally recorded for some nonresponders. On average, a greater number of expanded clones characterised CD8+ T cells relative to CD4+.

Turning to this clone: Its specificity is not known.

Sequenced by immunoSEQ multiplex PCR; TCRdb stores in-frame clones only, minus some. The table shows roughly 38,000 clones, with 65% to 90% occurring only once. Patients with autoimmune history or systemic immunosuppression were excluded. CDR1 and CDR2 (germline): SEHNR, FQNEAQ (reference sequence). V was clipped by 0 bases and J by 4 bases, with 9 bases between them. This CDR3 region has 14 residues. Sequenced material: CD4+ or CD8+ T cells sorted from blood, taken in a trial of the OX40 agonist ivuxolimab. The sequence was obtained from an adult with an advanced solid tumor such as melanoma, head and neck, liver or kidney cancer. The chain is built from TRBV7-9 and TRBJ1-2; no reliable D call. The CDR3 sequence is CASSLAPSPYGYTF. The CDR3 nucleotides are TGTGCCAGCAGCTTAGCGCCCAGTCCCTATGGCTACACCTTC. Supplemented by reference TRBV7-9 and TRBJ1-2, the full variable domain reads DTGVSQNPRHKITKRGQNVTFRCDPISEHNRLYWYRQTLGQGPEFLTYFQNEAQLEKSRLLSDRFSAERPKGSFSTLEIQRTEQGDSAMYLCASSLAPSPYGYTFGSGTRLTVV.